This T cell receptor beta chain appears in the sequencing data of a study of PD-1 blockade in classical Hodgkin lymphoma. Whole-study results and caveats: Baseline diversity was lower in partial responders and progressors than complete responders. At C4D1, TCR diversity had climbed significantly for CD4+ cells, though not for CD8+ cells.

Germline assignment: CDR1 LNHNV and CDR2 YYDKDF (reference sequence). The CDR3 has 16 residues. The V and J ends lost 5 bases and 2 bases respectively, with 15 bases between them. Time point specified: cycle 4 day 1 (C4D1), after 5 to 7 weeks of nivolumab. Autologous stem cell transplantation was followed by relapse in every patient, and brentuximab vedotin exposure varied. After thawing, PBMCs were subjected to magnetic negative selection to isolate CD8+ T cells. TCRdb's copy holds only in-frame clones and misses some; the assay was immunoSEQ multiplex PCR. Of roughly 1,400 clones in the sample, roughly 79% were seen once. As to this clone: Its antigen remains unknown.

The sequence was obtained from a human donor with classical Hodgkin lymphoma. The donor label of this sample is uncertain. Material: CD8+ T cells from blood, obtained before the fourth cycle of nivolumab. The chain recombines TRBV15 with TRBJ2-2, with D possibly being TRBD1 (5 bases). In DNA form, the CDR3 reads TGTGCCACCAGCCCCCTTAAGGGGCTAAACACCGGGGAGCTGTTTTTT. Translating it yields CATSPLKGLNTGELFF.